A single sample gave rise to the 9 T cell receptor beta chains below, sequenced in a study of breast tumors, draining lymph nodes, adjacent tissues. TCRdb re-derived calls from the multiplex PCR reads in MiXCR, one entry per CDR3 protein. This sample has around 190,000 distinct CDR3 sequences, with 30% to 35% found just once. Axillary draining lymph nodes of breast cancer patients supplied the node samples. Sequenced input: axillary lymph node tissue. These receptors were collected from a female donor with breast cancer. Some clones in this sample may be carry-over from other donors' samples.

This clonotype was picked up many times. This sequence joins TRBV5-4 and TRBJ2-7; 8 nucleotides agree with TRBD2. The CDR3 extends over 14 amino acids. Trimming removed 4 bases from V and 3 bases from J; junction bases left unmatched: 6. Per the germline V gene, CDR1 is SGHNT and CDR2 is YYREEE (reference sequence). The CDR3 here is CASSAGLADYEQYF. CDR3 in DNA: TGTGCCAGCAGCGCCGGACTAGCCGACTACGAGCAGTACTTC. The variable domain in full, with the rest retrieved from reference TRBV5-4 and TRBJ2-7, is ETGVTQSPTHLIKTRGQQVTLRCSSQSGHNTVSWYQQALGQGPQFIFQYYREEENGRGNFPPRFSGLQFPNYSSELNVNALELDDSALYLCASSAGLADYEQYFGPGTRLTVT.

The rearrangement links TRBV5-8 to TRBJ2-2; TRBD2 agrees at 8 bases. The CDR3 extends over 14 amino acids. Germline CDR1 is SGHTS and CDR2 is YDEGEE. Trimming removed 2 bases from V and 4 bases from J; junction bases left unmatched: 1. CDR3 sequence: CASSLLAATGELFF. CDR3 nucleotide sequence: TGTGCCAGCAGCTTACTAGCGGCCACCGGGGAGCTGTTTTTT.

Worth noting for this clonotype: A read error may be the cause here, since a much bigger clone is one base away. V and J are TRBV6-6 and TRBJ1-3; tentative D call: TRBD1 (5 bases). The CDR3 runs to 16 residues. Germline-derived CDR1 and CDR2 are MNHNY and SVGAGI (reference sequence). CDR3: CASSSAGGISGSTIYF. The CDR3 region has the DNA TGTGCCAGCAGTTCCGCCGGGGGAATATCTGGAAGCACCATATATTTT.

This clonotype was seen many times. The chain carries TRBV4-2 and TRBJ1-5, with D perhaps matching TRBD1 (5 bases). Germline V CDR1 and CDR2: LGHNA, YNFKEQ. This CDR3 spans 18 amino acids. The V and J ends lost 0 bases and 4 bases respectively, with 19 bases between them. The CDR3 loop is CASSQDGPRVGANQPQHF. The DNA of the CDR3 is TGTGCCAGCAGCCAAGACGGCCCCAGGGTTGGTGCGAATCAGCCCCAGCATTTT.

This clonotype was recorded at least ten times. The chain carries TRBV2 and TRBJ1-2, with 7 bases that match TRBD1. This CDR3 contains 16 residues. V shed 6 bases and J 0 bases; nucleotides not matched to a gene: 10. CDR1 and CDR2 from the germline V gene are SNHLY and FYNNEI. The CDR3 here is CASSRQGSASNYGYTF. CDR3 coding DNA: TGTGCCAGCAGCCGACAGGGAAGCGCCTCTAACTATGGCTACACCTTC.

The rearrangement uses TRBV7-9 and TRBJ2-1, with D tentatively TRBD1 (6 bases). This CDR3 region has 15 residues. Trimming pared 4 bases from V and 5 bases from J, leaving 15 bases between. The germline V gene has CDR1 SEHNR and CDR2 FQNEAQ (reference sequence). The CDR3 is CASSSLDGTHNEQFF. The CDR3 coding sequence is TGTGCCAGCAGCTCCCTAGACGGGACACACAATGAGCAGTTCTTC.

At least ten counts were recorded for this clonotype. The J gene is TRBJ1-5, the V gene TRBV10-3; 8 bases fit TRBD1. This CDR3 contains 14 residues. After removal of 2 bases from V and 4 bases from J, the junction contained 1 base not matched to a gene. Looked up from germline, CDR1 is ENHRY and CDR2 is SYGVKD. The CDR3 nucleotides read TGTGCCATCAGTGAGCGGACAGGGAATCAGCCCCAGCATTTT. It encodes CAISERTGNQPQHF.

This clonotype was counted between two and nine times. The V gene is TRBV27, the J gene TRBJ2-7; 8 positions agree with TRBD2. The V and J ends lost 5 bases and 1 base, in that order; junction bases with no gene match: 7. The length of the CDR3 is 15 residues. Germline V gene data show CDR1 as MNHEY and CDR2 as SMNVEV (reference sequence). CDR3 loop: CASSLTSGGSYEQYF. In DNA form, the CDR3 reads TGTGCCAGCAGTCTCACTAGCGGTGGATCCTACGAGCAGTACTTC.

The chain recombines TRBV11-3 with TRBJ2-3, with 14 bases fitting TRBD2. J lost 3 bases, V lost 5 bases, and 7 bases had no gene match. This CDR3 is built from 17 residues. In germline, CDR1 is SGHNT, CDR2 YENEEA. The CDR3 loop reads CASSRTSGGHGTDTQYF. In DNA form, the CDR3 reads TGTGCCAGCAGCAGGACTAGCGGGGGGCATGGGACAGATACGCAGTATTTT. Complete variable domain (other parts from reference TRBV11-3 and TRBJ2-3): EAGVVQSPRYKIIEKKQPVAFWCNPISGHNTLYWYLQNLGQGPELLIRYENEEAVDDSQLPKDRFSAERLKGVDSTLKIQPAELGDSAVYLCASSRTSGGHGTDTQYFGPGTRLTVL.